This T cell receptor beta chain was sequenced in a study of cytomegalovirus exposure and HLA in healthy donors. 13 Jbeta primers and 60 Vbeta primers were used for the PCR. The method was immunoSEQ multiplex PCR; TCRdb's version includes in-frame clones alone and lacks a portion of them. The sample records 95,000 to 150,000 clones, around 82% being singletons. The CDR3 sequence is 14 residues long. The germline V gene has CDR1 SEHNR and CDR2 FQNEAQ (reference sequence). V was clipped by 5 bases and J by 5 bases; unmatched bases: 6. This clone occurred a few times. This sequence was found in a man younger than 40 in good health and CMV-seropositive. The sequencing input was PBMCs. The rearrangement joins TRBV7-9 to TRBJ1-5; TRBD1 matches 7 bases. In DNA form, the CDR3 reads TGTGCCAGCAGCCCGAACAGGGGCGATCAGCCCCAGCATTTT. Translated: CASSPNRGDQPQHF. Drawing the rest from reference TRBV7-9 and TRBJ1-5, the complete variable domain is DTGVSQNPRHKITKRGQNVTFRCDPISEHNRLYWYRQTLGQGPEFLTYFQNEAQLEKSRLLSDRFSAERPKGSFSTLEIQRTEQGDSAMYLCASSPNRGDQPQHFGDGTRLSIL.